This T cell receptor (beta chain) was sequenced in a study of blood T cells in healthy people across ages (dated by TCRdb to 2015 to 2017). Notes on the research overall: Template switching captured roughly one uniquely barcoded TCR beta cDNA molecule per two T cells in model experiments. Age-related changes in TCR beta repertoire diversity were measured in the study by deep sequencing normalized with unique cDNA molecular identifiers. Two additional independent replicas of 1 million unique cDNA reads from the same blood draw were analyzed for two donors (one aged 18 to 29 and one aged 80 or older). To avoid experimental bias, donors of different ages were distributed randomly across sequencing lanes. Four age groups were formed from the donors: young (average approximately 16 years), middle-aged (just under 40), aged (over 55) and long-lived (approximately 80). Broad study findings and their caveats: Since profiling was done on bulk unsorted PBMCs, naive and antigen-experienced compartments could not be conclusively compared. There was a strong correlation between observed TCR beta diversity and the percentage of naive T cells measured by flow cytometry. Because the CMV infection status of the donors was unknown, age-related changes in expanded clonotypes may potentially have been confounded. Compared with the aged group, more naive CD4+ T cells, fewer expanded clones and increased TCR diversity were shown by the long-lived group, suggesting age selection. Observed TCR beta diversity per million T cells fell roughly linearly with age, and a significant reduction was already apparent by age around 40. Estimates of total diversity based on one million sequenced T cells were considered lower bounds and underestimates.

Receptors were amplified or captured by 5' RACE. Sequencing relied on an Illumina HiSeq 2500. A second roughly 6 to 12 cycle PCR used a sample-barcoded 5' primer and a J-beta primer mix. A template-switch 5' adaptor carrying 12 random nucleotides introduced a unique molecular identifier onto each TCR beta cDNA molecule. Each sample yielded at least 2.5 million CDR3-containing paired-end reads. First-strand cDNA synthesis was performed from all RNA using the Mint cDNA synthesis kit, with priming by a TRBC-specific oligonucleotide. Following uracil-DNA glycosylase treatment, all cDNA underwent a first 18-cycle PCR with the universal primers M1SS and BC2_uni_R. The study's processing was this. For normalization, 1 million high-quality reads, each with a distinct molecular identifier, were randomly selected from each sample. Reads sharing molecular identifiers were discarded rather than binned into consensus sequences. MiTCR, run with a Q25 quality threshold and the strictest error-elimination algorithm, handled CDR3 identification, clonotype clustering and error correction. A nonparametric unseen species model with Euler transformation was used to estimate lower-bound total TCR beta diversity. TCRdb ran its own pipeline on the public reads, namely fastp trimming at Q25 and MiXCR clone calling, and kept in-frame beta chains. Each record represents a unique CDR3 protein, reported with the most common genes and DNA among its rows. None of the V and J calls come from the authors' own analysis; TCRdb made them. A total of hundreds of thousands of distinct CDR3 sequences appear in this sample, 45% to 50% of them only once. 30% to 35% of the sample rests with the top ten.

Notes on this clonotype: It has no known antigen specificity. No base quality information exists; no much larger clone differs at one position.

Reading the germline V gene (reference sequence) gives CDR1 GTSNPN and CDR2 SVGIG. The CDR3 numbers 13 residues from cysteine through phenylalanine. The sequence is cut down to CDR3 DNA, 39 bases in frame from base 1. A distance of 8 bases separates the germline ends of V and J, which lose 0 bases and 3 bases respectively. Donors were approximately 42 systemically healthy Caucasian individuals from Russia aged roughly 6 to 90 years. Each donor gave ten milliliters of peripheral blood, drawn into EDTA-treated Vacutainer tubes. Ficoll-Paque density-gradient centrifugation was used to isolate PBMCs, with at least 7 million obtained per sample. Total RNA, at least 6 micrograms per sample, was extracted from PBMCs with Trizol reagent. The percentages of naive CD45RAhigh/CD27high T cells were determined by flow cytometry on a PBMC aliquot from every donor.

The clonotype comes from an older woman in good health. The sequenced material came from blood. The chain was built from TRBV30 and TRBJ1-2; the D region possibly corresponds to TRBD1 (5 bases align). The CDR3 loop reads CAWSVGRDYGYTF. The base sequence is TGTGCCTGGAGTGTCGGCAGGGACTATGGCTACACCTTC.